Following are 21 T cell receptor delta chains from one sample sequenced in a study of gamma-delta chains in newborns, infants, children. TCRdb re-identified clones in the reads via CATT. This sample carries 10,000 to 13,000 delta-chain clones, approximately 9.5% of them seen once, and the ten largest clones take roughly 10%. Material for sequencing was blood. The source is a child who was a newborn, infant or young child, either healthy, febrile or measles-vaccinated (not recorded which).

This clone was seen a few times. The DNA for the CDR3 is TGTGCAGCAAGCGGCCCTCTTCCAACCCCTTACTGGGGGCCCCCGAGTGATAAACTCATCTTT. It encodes CAASGPLPTPYWGPPSDKLIF. The chain has TRAV29/DV5 and TRDJ1; 8 nucleotides line up with TRDD3. With V trimmed by 0 bases and J by 5 bases, 27 bases remained unmatched. Germline loops: CDR1 NSMFDY, CDR2 ISSIKDK. This CDR3 region has 21 residues.

This clone was picked up a small number of times. This chain joins TRDV2 and TRDJ1, with TRDD3 matching 9 bases. The germline CDR1 and CDR2 sequences are GEAIGNYY and EKD. The CDR3 has 18 amino acids. V shed 0 bases, J shed 3 bases, and the junction held 13 bases outside the gene matches. DNA of the CDR3: TGTGCCTGTGACACCCTTTCCTTACTGGGGGAATATGCCGATAAACTCATCTTT. Amino acid sequence: CACDTLSLLGEYADKLIF.

CDR3 in amino acids: CACDTVGGYAQTDKLIF. The DNA of the CDR3 is TGTGCCTGTGACACGGTTGGGGGATACGCGCAGACCGATAAACTCATCTTT. The chain couples TRDV2 to TRDJ1, with 11 positions matching TRDD3. Germline CDR1 reads GEAIGNYY; CDR2 reads EKD. The CDR3 is 17 amino acids. V lost 1 base, J lost 2 bases, and 8 bases stayed unmatched.

The rearrangement joins TRDV1 to TRDJ2; a possible D gene is TRDD3 (7 bases). CDR3 length equals 21 residues. V lost 2 bases and J lost 1, with 26 bases in between. From germline, CDR1 is TSWWSYY and CDR2 QGS. The DNA of the CDR3 is TGTGCTCTTGGGGAATCTATCCTACGGCAGCTGGGGGTTCGTTTGACAGCACAACTCTTCTTT. As protein: CALGESILRQLGVRLTAQLFF.

This clone occurred a few times. TCRdb's listed protein matches a much larger clone and diverges from this DNA's translation at residue 9, likely through a read error; the protein shown comes from the DNA. The chain couples TRDV2 to TRDJ1; D perhaps matches TRDD3 (6 bases). CDR1 and CDR2 (germline): GEAIGNYY, EKD. Trimming shortened V by 4 bases and J by 3 bases, and 14 bases separated the two germline ends. The length of the CDR3 is 14 residues. CDR3 in DNA: TGTGCCTGTGATCCTGTACTGGGTTCCGATAAACTCATCTTT. Its translation: CACDPVLGSDKLIF.

V is TRDV2 and J is TRDJ1; D might be TRDD3 (6 bases). The CDR3 consists of 17 residues. Trimming pared 3 bases from V and 0 bases from J, leaving 19 bases between. Germline V gives CDR1 GEAIGNYY, CDR2 EKD. The CDR3 DNA is TGTGCCTGTGACCCCCTATTGCGGGGATTGTACACCGATAAACTCATCTTT. Amino acid sequence: CACDPLLRGLYTDKLIF.

This clone was seen a handful of times. TCRdb records a much larger clone's protein for this DNA, with a difference at residue 9 that likely arises from a read error; the protein given is the translation of the DNA. The chain uses TRDV2 and TRDJ3, with 10 bases aligning to TRDD3. CDR3 size: 18 residues. V lost 3 bases, J lost 0 bases, and 4 bases stayed unmatched. Per germline, CDR1 GEAIGNYY and CDR2 EKD. The CDR3 protein is CACDVLGDRSWDTRQMFF. DNA of the CDR3: TGTGCCTGTGACGTACTGGGGGATCGCTCCTGGGACACCCGACAGATGTTTTTC.

Sample share makes this clone medium-sized. This chain joins TRDV2 and TRDJ1; 9 positions match TRDD3. In germline, CDR1 is GEAIGNYY, CDR2 EKD. The CDR3 runs 20 residues. Trimming removed 0 bases from V and 3 bases from J; junction bases left unmatched: 19. CDR3 nucleotides: TGTGCCTGTGACACCGTTCTAAAACAGGGGGATACTGTTACCGCCGATAAACTCATCTTT. As protein: CACDTVLKQGDTVTADKLIF.

This clone was seen only a few times. V is TRDV2 and J is TRDJ3; D is ambiguous. The CDR3 runs to 18 residues. V gave up 0 bases and J gave up 0 bases, with 11 bases separating them. CDR1 is GEAIGNYY, CDR2 EKD, per germline. The CDR3 sequence is CACDTGSASSWDTRQMFF. The CDR3 DNA sequence: TGTGCCTGTGACACCGGATCTGCTAGCTCCTGGGACACCCGACAGATGTTTTTC.

The chain combines TRDV2 with TRDJ3, with D possibly matching TRDD3 (6 bases). Deletions cut 0 bases from V and 1 base from J, with 21 bases between. CDR1 is GEAIGNYY, CDR2 EKD, per germline. This CDR3 is 21 amino acids long. The CDR3 sequence: CACDTLGGLSGSSWDTRQMFF. The CDR3 nucleotides read TGTGCCTGTGACACCTTGGGGGGGCTCTCTGGTAGTTCCTGGGACACCCGACAGATGTTTTTC.

This clone was observed once. This chain links TRDV2 with TRDJ1, with 11 bases identical to TRDD3. J lost 0 bases, V lost 6 bases, and 17 bases had no gene match. In germline, CDR1 is GEAIGNYY, CDR2 EKD. The CDR3 extends over 19 amino acids. CDR3 loop: CACSFLGGYAPVDTDKLIF. The CDR3, as DNA: TGTGCCTGTTCCTTCCTTGGGGGATACGCCCCGGTGGACACCGATAAACTCATCTTT.

To note about this clone: Given a much more abundant clone one base away, this may be a read error. The gene calls are TRDV2 and TRDJ3; 9 nucleotides match TRDD3. V gave up 1 base and J gave up 0 bases; unmatched junction bases: 9. CDR3 length equals 20 residues. Germline-derived CDR1 and CDR2 are GEAIGNYY and EKD. The CDR3 DNA sequence: TGTGCCTGTGACACGGTCTGGGGGATTCCTAGCTCCTGGGACACCCGACAGATGTTTTTC. Protein sequence: CACDTVWGIPSSWDTRQMFF.

This clone was counted between two and nine times. This CDR3 is also generated by other DNA sequences in the sample. This sequence joins TRDV2 and TRDJ3; the D is unclear. This CDR3 contains 15 residues. Germline loops: CDR1 GEAIGNYY, CDR2 EKD. V lost 1 base, J lost 1 base, and 4 bases lay in between. The chain's CDR3 is CACDTVSWDTRQMFF. The CDR3 DNA is TGTGCCTGTGACACGGTGTCCTGGGACACCCGACAGATGTTTTTC.

This clone was detected only a few times. This likely stems from a read error, as it lies one base from a far larger clone. Other DNA sequences from this sample encode an identical CDR3 as well. The chain couples TRDV1 to TRDJ1, with 8 bases lining up with TRDD3. The germline CDR1 and CDR2 sequences are TSWWSYY and QGS. J was trimmed by 3 bases and V by 1 base; bases with no gene match: 19. The CDR3 runs 20 residues. CDR3 sequence: CALGEPPVPGTGGYPDKLIF. The CDR3 nucleotides read TGTGCTCTTGGGGAACCTCCGGTCCCCGGTACTGGGGGGTACCCCGATAAACTCATCTTT.

The V call is TRDV2, the J call TRDJ3, with a possible D match to TRDD3 (5 bases). The germline V gene encodes CDR1 GEAIGNYY and CDR2 EKD. This CDR3 spans 19 amino acids. The V gene lost 0 bases and the J gene lost 0 bases, with 14 bases spanning the gap. CDR3: CACDTLGVASSWDTRQMFF. CDR3 in DNA: TGTGCCTGTGACACCCTTGGGGTTGCTAGCTCCTGGGACACCCGACAGATGTTTTTC.

The chain uses TRDV2 and TRDJ1, with TRDD3 matching over 13 bases. The CDR3 is 16 residues long. Germline CDR1 is GEAIGNYY and CDR2 is EKD. V was pared by 0 bases and J by 10 bases, with 10 bases of the junction left unmatched. The CDR3 sequence is CACDTVGLGDTYVLIF. The CDR3 DNA reads TGTGCCTGTGACACCGTTGGACTGGGGGATACGTATGTACTCATCTTT.

This clone was observed a few times. The translation of this DNA and the TCRdb protein of a much larger clone differ at residue 7, probably owing to a read error; the protein shown here is translated from the DNA. The rearrangement links TRDV2 to TRDJ1, with TRDD3 matching 11 bases. CDR3 length: 19 amino acids. Germline CDR1 and CDR2: GEAIGNYY and EKD. The junction had 12 bases not matched to a gene; V was cut back by 0 bases and J by 1 base. As DNA, the CDR3 is TGTGCCTGTGACACCCTTCCACCCTCTGGGGGATACCGCACCGATAAACTCATCTTT. Residues: CACDTLPPSGGYRTDKLIF.

A remark on this clone: Other nucleotide sequences from this sample produce the same CDR3. The V gene is TRDV2, the J gene TRDJ3; 9 bases fit TRDD3. CDR1 is GEAIGNYY and CDR2 is EKD in the germline V gene. Unmatched junction bases numbered 3, after V lost 0 bases and J lost 1 base. The length of the CDR3 is 18 residues. The CDR3 loop is CACDTGGYLSWDTRQMFF. The CDR3 DNA is TGTGCCTGTGACACCGGGGGATACCTTTCCTGGGACACCCGACAGATGTTTTTC.

A note on this clone: One base away lies a much larger clone, so this may be a sequencing read error. The V call is TRDV2, the J call TRDJ1; 12 bases are shared with TRDD3. The CDR3 totals 16 residues. Looked up from germline, CDR1 is GEAIGNYY and CDR2 is EKD. The V segment lost 2 bases and the J segment 3 bases; nucleotides outside the gene matches: 6. This CDR3 is CACDKLGDTGADKLIF. The CDR3 region has the DNA TGTGCCTGTGACAAACTGGGGGATACTGGGGCCGATAAACTCATCTTT.

The chain couples TRDV2 to TRDJ1; 10 bases map to TRDD3. Per the germline V gene, CDR1 is GEAIGNYY and CDR2 is EKD. V shed 1 base and J 6 bases; nucleotides not matched to a gene: 19. This CDR3 contains 19 residues. Here the CDR3 DNA reads TGTGCCTGTGACACGGTTCCTACCATCGGCCCGGGGGATACGTATAAACTCATCTTT. Protein sequence: CACDTVPTIGPGDTYKLIF.

This clone was detected a few times. V is TRDV1 and J is TRDJ2, with TRDD3 matching over 9 bases. The V gene's germline CDR1 is TSWWSYY and CDR2 QGS. The V gene end was trimmed by 0 bases and the J gene end by 8 bases; junction bases not matched to a gene: 16. CDR3 length: 19 amino acids. CDR3 sequence: CALGELGVAGGSQSAQLFF. In DNA, the CDR3 is TGTGCTCTTGGGGAACTAGGAGTTGCTGGGGGATCCCAGTCGGCACAACTCTTCTTT.